The T cell receptor beta chain under discussion was sequenced for a study of post-analysis software for immune sequencing data. As for the study in general: As for disease course, relapsing-remitting, secondary progressive and progressive-relapsing multiple sclerosis were all included.

Unique molecular identifiers were present in the TCR beta cDNA libraries. TCRdb ran MiXCR on the PCR reads and lists one entry per CDR3 protein. The repertoire holds about 400,000 distinct CDR3 sequences, with around a third as singletons. Study-level findings and limits: Comparison with controls showed significantly lower normalized Chao1 diversity in multiple sclerosis patients. Elevated frequency relative to controls characterized about 5 TRBV segments in patients, TRBV5-6, TRBV5-1 and TRBV20-1 among them.

About this clonotype: Antigen: not known.

This CDR3 contains 13 residues. V lost 5 bases and J lost 4, with 11 bases in between. From germline, CDR1 is MNHEY and CDR2 SMNVEV (reference sequence). Material: blood. The V and J genes are TRBV27 and TRBJ1-2, with D uncertain. This sequence originates from a girl between 10 and 17 years old with multiple sclerosis. The CDR3 spells CASSPTPSYGYTF. DNA for the CDR3: TGTGCCAGCAGTCCTACGCCGAGCTATGGCTACACCTTC.